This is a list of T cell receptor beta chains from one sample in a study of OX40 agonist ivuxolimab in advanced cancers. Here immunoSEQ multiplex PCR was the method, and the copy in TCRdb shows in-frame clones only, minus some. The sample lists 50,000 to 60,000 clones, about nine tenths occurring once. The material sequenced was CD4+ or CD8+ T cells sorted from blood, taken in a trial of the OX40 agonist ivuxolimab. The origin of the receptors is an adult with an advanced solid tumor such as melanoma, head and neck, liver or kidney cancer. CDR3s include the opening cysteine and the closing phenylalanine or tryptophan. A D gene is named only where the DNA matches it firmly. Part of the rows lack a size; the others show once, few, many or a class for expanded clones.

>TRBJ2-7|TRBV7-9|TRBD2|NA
CASSMTSGHEQYF
TGTGCCAGCAGTATGACTAGCGGCCACGAGCAGTACTTC
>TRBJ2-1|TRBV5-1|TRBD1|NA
CASSTGTASYNEQFF
TGCGCCAGCAGCACCGGGACAGCCTCCTACAATGAGCAGTTCTTC
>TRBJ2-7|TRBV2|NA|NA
CASSPAYEQYF
TGTGCCAGCAGCCCTGCCTACGAGCAGTACTTC
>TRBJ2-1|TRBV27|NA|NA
CASITPDNSSYNEQFF
TGTGCCAGCATCACCCCGGACAATAGCTCCTACAATGAGCAGTTCTTC
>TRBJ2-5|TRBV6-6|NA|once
CASSRAFDGYQETQYF
TGTGCCAGCAGCCGAGCCTTTGACGGATACCAAGAGACCCAGTACTTC
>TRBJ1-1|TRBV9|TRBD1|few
CASSVSRDREGTEAFF
TGTGCCAGCAGCGTCTCTAGGGACAGGGAGGGGACTGAAGCTTTCTTT
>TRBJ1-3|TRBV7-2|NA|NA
CASSLGIGNTIYF
TGTGCCAGCAGCTTAGGAATAGGAAACACCATATATTTT
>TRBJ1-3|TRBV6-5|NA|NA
CAVADSGNTIYF
TGTGCCGTGGCTGACTCTGGAAACACCATATATTTT
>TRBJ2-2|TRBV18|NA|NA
CASSPPGNTGELFF
TGTGCCAGCTCACCGCCCGGGAACACCGGGGAGCTGTTTTTT
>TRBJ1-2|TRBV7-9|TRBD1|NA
CASSPGTDPLGYTF
TGTGCCAGCAGCCCCGGGACAGACCCTTTAGGCTACACCTTC
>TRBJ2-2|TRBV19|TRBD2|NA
CASSTPTGTSGSWGELFF
TGTGCCAGTAGTACCCCGACAGGGACTAGCGGGAGTTGGGGGGAGCTGTTTTTT
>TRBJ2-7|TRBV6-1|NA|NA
CASSDKGSSASYEQYF
TGTGCCAGCAGTGATAAGGGGTCTAGCGCCTCCTACGAGCAGTACTTC
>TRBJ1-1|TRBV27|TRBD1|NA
CASSPIRGGRMNTEAFF
TGTGCCAGCAGTCCCATCAGGGGGGGCAGGATGAACACTGAAGCTTTCTTT
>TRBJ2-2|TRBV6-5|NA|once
CASSLGQLTGELFF
TGTGCCAGCAGTTTGGGACAACTCACCGGGGAGCTGTTTTTT
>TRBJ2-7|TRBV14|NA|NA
CASSPGVAYEQYF
TGTGCCAGCAGCCCCGGGGTAGCCTACGAGCAGTACTTC
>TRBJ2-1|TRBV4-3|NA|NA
CASSQAQGYEQFF
TGCGCCAGCAGCCAAGCGCAGGGGTATGAGCAGTTCTTC
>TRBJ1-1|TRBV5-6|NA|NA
CASSLPDSGTEAFF
TGTGCCAGCAGCTTGCCCGACTCGGGGACTGAAGCTTTCTTT
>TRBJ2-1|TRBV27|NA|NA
CASSLGDYNEQFF
TGTGCCAGCAGTTTAGGAGATTACAATGAGCAGTTCTTC
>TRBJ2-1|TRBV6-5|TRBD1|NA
CASRGQGYLNEQFF
TGTGCCAGCAGGGGACAGGGGTATCTCAATGAGCAGTTCTTC
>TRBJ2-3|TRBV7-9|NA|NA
CASSLVIGMSDTQYF
TGTGCCAGCAGCTTAGTAATCGGGATGTCAGATACGCAGTATTTT
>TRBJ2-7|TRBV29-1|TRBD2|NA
CSVPAGPYEQYF
TGCAGCGTCCCAGCGGGACCGTACGAGCAGTACTTC
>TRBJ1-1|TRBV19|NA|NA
CASSPSTGTEAFF
TGTGCCAGTAGTCCCTCTACCGGCACTGAAGCTTTCTTT
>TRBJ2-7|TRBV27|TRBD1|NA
CASSLKGGREQYF
TGTGCCAGCAGTTTAAAAGGGGGCCGCGAGCAGTACTTC
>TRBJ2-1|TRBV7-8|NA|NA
CASSLVLSSYNEQFF
TGTGCCAGCAGCTTAGTTTTGAGCTCCTACAATGAGCAGTTCTTC
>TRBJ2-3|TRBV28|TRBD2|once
CASSLRAGAGDTQYF
TGTGCCAGCAGTTTAAGAGCGGGAGCAGGAGATACGCAGTATTTT
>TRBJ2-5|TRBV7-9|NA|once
CASSPHELQETQYF
TGTGCCAGCAGCCCCCACGAGCTCCAAGAGACCCAGTACTTC
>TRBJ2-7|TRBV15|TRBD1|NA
CATSRGGQGVYEQYF
TGTGCCACCAGCAGAGGCGGACAGGGAGTGTACGAGCAGTACTTC
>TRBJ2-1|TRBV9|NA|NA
CASSPHPSEQFF
TGTGCCAGCAGCCCGCACCCCAGCGAGCAGTTCTTC
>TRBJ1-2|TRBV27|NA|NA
CASSSGGRRTYGYTF
TGTGCCAGCAGTTCCGGGGGGCGACGAACCTATGGCTACACCTTC
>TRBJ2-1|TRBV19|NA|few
CASSIVGRTYNEQFF
TGTGCCAGTAGTATAGTGGGCAGAACCTACAATGAGCAGTTCTTC
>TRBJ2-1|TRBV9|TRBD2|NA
CASSVVSGRYNEQFF
TGTGCCAGCAGCGTGGTTAGCGGGAGGTACAATGAGCAGTTCTTC
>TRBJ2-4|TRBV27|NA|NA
CASSLAQGFKNIQYF
TGTGCCAGCAGTTTGGCGCAGGGATTCAAAAACATTCAGTACTTC